A selection of T cell receptor beta chains follows, all from one sample in a study of OX40 agonist ivuxolimab in advanced cancers. This table comes from immunoSEQ multiplex PCR, and its TCRdb copy is limited to in-frame clones, with some not included. The table has about 56,000 clones, around 89% seen once. This sample comprised CD4+ or CD8+ T cells sorted from blood, obtained in a trial of the OX40 agonist ivuxolimab. These receptors all stem from an adult with an advanced solid tumor such as melanoma, head and neck, liver or kidney cancer. CDR3s include the opening cysteine and the closing phenylalanine or tryptophan. Each record gives: V gene, J gene, D gene, clone size, CDR3 DNA, CDR3 protein. D genes are given only for firm matches. Size is stated for part of the rows, as once, few or many counts, or as a class when the clone is expanded.

v_call: TRBV6-6
j_call: TRBJ2-7
d_call: -
clone_size: -
cdr3_nt: TGTGCCAGCAACGGACCTGCGAGGGACTACGAGCAGTACTTC
cdr3_aa: CASNGPARDYEQYF

v_call: TRBV2
j_call: TRBJ1-5
d_call: -
clone_size: -
cdr3_nt: TGTGCCAGCAGTAAGGACAGAGACGAGCCCCAGCATTTT
cdr3_aa: CASSKDRDEPQHF

v_call: TRBV28
j_call: TRBJ1-1
d_call: -
clone_size: -
cdr3_nt: TGTGCCAGCAGGGAGACTGAAGCTTTCTTT
cdr3_aa: CASRETEAFF

v_call: TRBV9
j_call: TRBJ2-1
d_call: -
clone_size: -
cdr3_nt: TGTGCCAGCAGCGCTCGAGGGGGGAGCTACAATGAGCAGTTCTTC
cdr3_aa: CASSARGGSYNEQFF

v_call: TRBV28
j_call: TRBJ2-3
d_call: TRBD1
clone_size: -
cdr3_nt: TGTGCCAGCAGCACGAACTCTCCCGGAAGGGGGCGCACAGATACGCAGTATTTT
cdr3_aa: CASSTNSPGRGRTDTQYF

v_call: TRBV2
j_call: TRBJ1-2
d_call: -
clone_size: -
cdr3_nt: TGTGCCAGCAGTTCCGGCACAGGGCAATATGGCTACACCTTC
cdr3_aa: CASSSGTGQYGYTF

v_call: TRBV2
j_call: TRBJ2-1
d_call: -
clone_size: -
cdr3_nt: TGTGCCAGCAGGCGACTAGTAACCTACAATGAGCAGTTCTTC
cdr3_aa: CASRRLVTYNEQFF

v_call: TRBV7-9
j_call: TRBJ1-1
d_call: -
clone_size: -
cdr3_nt: TGTGCCAGCAGCTCTCGGGACATCAGCCAAGTATTAGGTGAAGCTTTCTTT
cdr3_aa: CASSSRDISQVLGEAFF

v_call: TRBV6-5
j_call: TRBJ1-6
d_call: -
clone_size: -
cdr3_nt: TGTGCCAGCAGTTACTCGGGGGCATCACCCCTCCACTTT
cdr3_aa: CASSYSGASPLHF

v_call: TRBV7-2
j_call: TRBJ2-3
d_call: -
clone_size: -
cdr3_nt: TGTGCCAGCAGCTTACGGGCGTCCACAGATACGCAGTATTTT
cdr3_aa: CASSLRASTDTQYF

v_call: TRBV7-9
j_call: TRBJ1-6
d_call: -
clone_size: few
cdr3_nt: TGTGCCAGCAGCCAATCAGGGTTTTCACCCCTCCACTTT
cdr3_aa: CASSQSGFSPLHF

v_call: TRBV7-9
j_call: TRBJ2-7
d_call: -
clone_size: once
cdr3_nt: TGTGCCAGCAGCCCCCTTTCCGGAGTCGGACAGTTTGCCCCCTACGAGCAGTACTTC
cdr3_aa: CASSPLSGVGQFAPYEQYF

v_call: TRBV6-1
j_call: TRBJ2-1
d_call: -
clone_size: once
cdr3_nt: TGTGCCAGCAGTGTTGGGCGGGATTGGAATGAGCAGTTCTTC
cdr3_aa: CASSVGRDWNEQFF

v_call: TRBV5-1
j_call: TRBJ2-5
d_call: -
clone_size: once
cdr3_nt: TGCGCCAGCAGCTTCAACCCCCAAGAGACCCAGTACTTC
cdr3_aa: CASSFNPQETQYF

v_call: TRBV5-4
j_call: TRBJ2-1
d_call: TRBD2
clone_size: -
cdr3_nt: TGTGCCAGCAGCTTGGATGGGACTAGCGGCTACAATGAGCAGTTCTTC
cdr3_aa: CASSLDGTSGYNEQFF

v_call: TRBV7-8
j_call: TRBJ2-5
d_call: -
clone_size: -
cdr3_nt: TGTGCCAGCAGCTTAGTAGGATGGTACCAAGAGACCCAGTACTTC
cdr3_aa: CASSLVGWYQETQYF

v_call: TRBV6-4
j_call: TRBJ2-1
d_call: -
clone_size: -
cdr3_nt: TGTGCCAGCAGTGACTCAACGTGGGATCGCTCCTACAATGAGCAGTTCTTC
cdr3_aa: CASSDSTWDRSYNEQFF

v_call: TRBV19
j_call: TRBJ1-5
d_call: TRBD1
clone_size: -
cdr3_nt: TGTGCCAGTAGTATAGCAGGGGGACAGCCCCAGCATTTT
cdr3_aa: CASSIAGGQPQHF

v_call: TRBV25-1
j_call: TRBJ1-1
d_call: -
clone_size: -
cdr3_nt: TGTGCCAGCAGTGATCTCCAGGGTCGGACTGAAGCTTTCTTT
cdr3_aa: CASSDLQGRTEAFF

v_call: TRBV19
j_call: TRBJ2-3
d_call: -
clone_size: -
cdr3_nt: TGTGCCAGTAAGTGGGCTAGCACAGATACGCAGTATTTT
cdr3_aa: CASKWASTDTQYF

v_call: TRBV5-1
j_call: TRBJ2-7
d_call: -
clone_size: -
cdr3_nt: TGCGCCAGCAGCCCCCTTGGGGTAGGGTTTCCGTACTTC
cdr3_aa: CASSPLGVGFPYF

v_call: TRBV18
j_call: TRBJ1-4
d_call: -
clone_size: -
cdr3_nt: TGTGCCAGCTCACCCTCGGCACCCAGGGCTGAAAAACTGTTTTTT
cdr3_aa: CASSPSAPRAEKLFF

v_call: TRBV15
j_call: TRBJ2-7
d_call: -
clone_size: -
cdr3_nt: TGTGCCACCAGCAGAGATCGTGGGAGCTCCTACGAGCAGTACTTC
cdr3_aa: CATSRDRGSSYEQYF

v_call: TRBV7-2
j_call: TRBJ1-3
d_call: -
clone_size: -
cdr3_nt: TGTGCCAGCAGCCGGTTTAGAAACACCATATATTTT
cdr3_aa: CASSRFRNTIYF

v_call: TRBV5-8
j_call: TRBJ1-2
d_call: -
clone_size: -
cdr3_nt: TGTGCCAGCAGCACAGGGCTGGTACATGGCTACACCTTC
cdr3_aa: CASSTGLVHGYTF

v_call: TRBV19
j_call: TRBJ2-3
d_call: -
clone_size: -
cdr3_nt: TGTGCCAGTAGTCTGCCGGGACTCAGCACAGATACGCAGTATTTT
cdr3_aa: CASSLPGLSTDTQYF

v_call: TRBV6-1
j_call: TRBJ2-2
d_call: -
clone_size: -
cdr3_nt: TGTGCCAGCAGTTGGGGACTCTGGGAGCTGTTTTTT
cdr3_aa: CASSWGLWELFF

v_call: TRBV5-1
j_call: TRBJ2-5
d_call: -
clone_size: -
cdr3_nt: TGCGCCAGCACCATTGGGCCTCCGCAAGAGACCCAGTACTTC
cdr3_aa: CASTIGPPQETQYF

v_call: TRBV6-5
j_call: TRBJ2-2
d_call: -
clone_size: -
cdr3_nt: TGTGCCAGCAGTTCCAGGGGACAAGGGGAGCTGTTTTTT
cdr3_aa: CASSSRGQGELFF

v_call: TRBV6-5
j_call: TRBJ1-1
d_call: -
clone_size: -
cdr3_nt: TGTGCCAGCAAGGTGGTCCGCTCTCGTACTGAAGCTTTCTTT
cdr3_aa: CASKVVRSRTEAFF

v_call: TRBV28
j_call: TRBJ2-2
d_call: -
clone_size: -
cdr3_nt: TGTGCCAGCAGTTTATCCGTCTCTGGGGCGTACACCGGGGAGCTGTTTTTT
cdr3_aa: CASSLSVSGAYTGELFF

v_call: TRBV28
j_call: TRBJ2-7
d_call: TRBD2
clone_size: -
cdr3_nt: TGTGCCAGCAGTAGGAGCGGGGGGACCTACGAGCAGTACTTC
cdr3_aa: CASSRSGGTYEQYF

v_call: TRBV10-3
j_call: TRBJ2-1
d_call: TRBD2
clone_size: -
cdr3_nt: TGTGCCATCAGTGAGTTAGCGGGAGGGGGTTACAATGAGCAGTTCTTC
cdr3_aa: CAISELAGGGYNEQFF

v_call: TRBV2
j_call: TRBJ2-5
d_call: -
clone_size: -
cdr3_nt: TGTGCCAGCAGGGGTAGGAGTTACCAAGAGACCCAGTACTTC
cdr3_aa: CASRGRSYQETQYF

v_call: TRBV19
j_call: TRBJ1-6
d_call: -
clone_size: -
cdr3_nt: TGTGCCAGTAGTCCCGCAACGGGGGGCTTGACACCCCTCCACTTT
cdr3_aa: CASSPATGGLTPLHF

v_call: TRBV10-2
j_call: TRBJ1-5
d_call: TRBD1
clone_size: -
cdr3_nt: TGCGCCAGCAGCCGAGAGGGGGCACTCAATCAGCCCCAGCATTTT
cdr3_aa: CASSREGALNQPQHF

v_call: TRBV28
j_call: TRBJ2-3
d_call: TRBD2
clone_size: -
cdr3_nt: TGTGCCAGCAGTAGAAGCGGGGGCCCCACAGATACGCAGTATTTT
cdr3_aa: CASSRSGGPTDTQYF

v_call: TRBV5-6
j_call: TRBJ2-1
d_call: TRBD2
clone_size: -
cdr3_nt: TGTGCCAGCAGCTACGCCGGGACTAGCGTATACAATGAGCAGTTCTTC
cdr3_aa: CASSYAGTSVYNEQFF

v_call: TRBV7-2
j_call: TRBJ1-3
d_call: -
clone_size: -
cdr3_nt: TGTGCCAGCAGCTTAAGTCCGGGGTTAGGATACACCATATATTTT
cdr3_aa: CASSLSPGLGYTIYF

v_call: TRBV10-3
j_call: TRBJ2-2
d_call: TRBD1
clone_size: -
cdr3_nt: TGTGCCATCAGACCCGGACAGGGGGACACCGGGGAGCTGTTTTTT
cdr3_aa: CAIRPGQGDTGELFF

v_call: TRBV18
j_call: TRBJ1-1
d_call: TRBD1
clone_size: -
cdr3_nt: TGTGCCAGCTCACCACGTAGAGGGGCGACAGGGCACTATGAGACGAACACTGAAGCTTTCTTT
cdr3_aa: CASSPRRGATGHYETNTEAFF

v_call: TRBV6-1
j_call: TRBJ1-1
d_call: -
clone_size: few
cdr3_nt: TGTGCCAGCTGCCCTTTCCCGGCAGACCCATGGGGAGCTTTCTTT
cdr3_aa: CASCPFPADPWGAFF

v_call: TRBV19
j_call: TRBJ2-2
d_call: TRBD2
clone_size: -
cdr3_nt: TGTGCCAGTAGTTCCGGGACTAGCGAGAACACCGGGGAGCTGTTTTTT
cdr3_aa: CASSSGTSENTGELFF

v_call: TRBV28
j_call: TRBJ1-6
d_call: -
clone_size: -
cdr3_nt: TGTGCCAGCAGCCCCACCCCGGGGGATTTGTCACCCCTCCACTTT
cdr3_aa: CASSPTPGDLSPLHF

v_call: TRBV4-1
j_call: TRBJ2-1
d_call: TRBD1
clone_size: -
cdr3_nt: TGCGCCAGCAGCCAAGATCGCTCGGCAGGGGGCATGAATGAGCAGTTCTTC
cdr3_aa: CASSQDRSAGGMNEQFF

v_call: TRBV28
j_call: TRBJ2-3
d_call: -
clone_size: -
cdr3_nt: TGTGCCAGCAGTCCCCCTAGCACAGATACGCAGTATTTT
cdr3_aa: CASSPPSTDTQYF

v_call: TRBV28
j_call: TRBJ2-1
d_call: TRBD2
clone_size: few
cdr3_nt: TGTGCCAGCAGTGGGGGGGAGACACTCTACAATGAGCAGTTCTTC
cdr3_aa: CASSGGETLYNEQFF

v_call: TRBV7-2
j_call: TRBJ1-2
d_call: TRBD1
clone_size: few
cdr3_nt: TGTGCCAGCAGCTTAGCGGGACAGGGCCGGCGATCCACCTTC
cdr3_aa: CASSLAGQGRRSTF

v_call: TRBV30
j_call: TRBJ2-1
d_call: -
clone_size: -
cdr3_nt: TGTGCCTGGACCCCCGGCAGGGCGTTATATGAGCAGTTCTTC
cdr3_aa: CAWTPGRALYEQFF

v_call: TRBV7-2
j_call: TRBJ1-5
d_call: -
clone_size: -
cdr3_nt: TGTGCCAGCAGCTTAGAAGGGGGGCGTCAGCCCCAGCATTTT
cdr3_aa: CASSLEGGRQPQHF